Described below is a single TCR beta chain sequence and its context. The antigen remains unidentified. The V end lost 9 bases, the J end lost 0 bases, and 9 bases lay between the germline ends. This CDR3 has 12 residues. Germline V CDR1 and CDR2: MGHDK, SYGVNS. The sample comes from a study of cytomegalovirus exposure and HLA in healthy donors. Findings and caveats of the study: Upon later analysis, TCR association rates were observed to vary by HLA locus, being highest for DRB1 and lowest for HLA-C.

Primers for the PCR totalled 60 Vbeta and 13 Jbeta. Generated by immunoSEQ multiplex PCR, the TCRdb table keeps only in-frame clones and is missing some. The repertoire holds about 32,000 clones, with around 80% as singletons. This TCR was recovered from a woman under 30 in good health and CMV-seronegative. The chain couples TRBV25-1 to TRBJ2-7; D is uncertain. The sample was PBMCs. The CDR3: CASTSDSYEQYF. DNA for the CDR3: TGTGCCAGTACGAGCGACTCCTACGAGCAGTACTTC.